Detailed here is one T cell receptor beta chain. No antigen is known for it. The data were taken from a study of beta chain features in type 1 diabetes. Study at large: Patients shared similar age, gender and cell yields with healthy donors. Study-wide results and limits: The study found moderately but significantly shorter TCRB CDR3s in all four CD4+ subsets of Type 1 diabetes patients.

The whole isolated RNA underwent reverse transcription, so sequencing captured expressed TCRB transcripts. Method: immunoSEQ multiplex PCR; TCRdb's copy keeps in-frame clones and lacks some. The repertoire includes some 63,000 clones, approximately 50% of them detected once, and 0.65% to 0.9% sits in the top ten. From germline, CDR1 is LNHDA and CDR2 SQIVND (reference sequence). V shed 4 bases and J shed 8 bases, with 11 bases lying between them. CDR3 length: 12 amino acids. This TCR came from a man between 25 and 39 years old with type 1 diabetes. This chain joins TRBV19 and TRBJ1-2; D is unclear. The sequenced material came from central memory CD4+ T cells from blood. The CDR3 DNA sequence: TGTGCCAGTAGTACCACACCATGGGGCTACACCTTC. Residues: CASSTTPWGYTF.